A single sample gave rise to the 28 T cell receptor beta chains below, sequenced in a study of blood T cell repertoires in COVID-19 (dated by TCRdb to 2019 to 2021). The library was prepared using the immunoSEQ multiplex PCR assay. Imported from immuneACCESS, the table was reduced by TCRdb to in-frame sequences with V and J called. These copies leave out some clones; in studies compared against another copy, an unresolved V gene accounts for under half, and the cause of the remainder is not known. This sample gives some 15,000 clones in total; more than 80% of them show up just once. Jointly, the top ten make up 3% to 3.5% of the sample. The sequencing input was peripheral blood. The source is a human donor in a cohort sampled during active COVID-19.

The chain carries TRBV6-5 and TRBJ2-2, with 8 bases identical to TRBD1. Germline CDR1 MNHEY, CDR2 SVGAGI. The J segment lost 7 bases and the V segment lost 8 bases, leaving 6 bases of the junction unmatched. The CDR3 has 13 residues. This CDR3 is CASRQGNIGELFF. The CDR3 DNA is TGTGCCAGCCGACAGGGGAATATCGGGGAGCTGTTTTTT.

The CDR3 nucleotides are TGTGCCTGGAGTCCACAGGGGTACTATGGCTACACCTTC. Encoded protein: CAWSPQGYYGYTF. The chain joins TRBV30 to TRBJ1-2; TRBD1 matches 7 bases. The germline V gene has CDR1 GTSNPN and CDR2 SVGIG (reference sequence). V was clipped by 2 bases and J by 3 bases; unmatched bases: 3. This CDR3 is 13 amino acids long.

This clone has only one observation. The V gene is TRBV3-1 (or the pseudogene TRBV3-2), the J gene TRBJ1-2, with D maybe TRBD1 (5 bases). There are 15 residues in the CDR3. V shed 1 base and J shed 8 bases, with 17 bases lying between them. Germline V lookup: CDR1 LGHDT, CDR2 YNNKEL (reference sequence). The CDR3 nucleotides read TGTGCCAGCAGCCAAGGACGCAGGGATGCTAACGGCTACACCTTC. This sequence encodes CASSQGRRDANGYTF.

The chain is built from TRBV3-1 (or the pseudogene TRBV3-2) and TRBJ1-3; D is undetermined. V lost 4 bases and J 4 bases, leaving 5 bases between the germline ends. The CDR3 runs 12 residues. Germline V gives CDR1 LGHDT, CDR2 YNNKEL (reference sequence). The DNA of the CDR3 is TGTGCCAGCAGCCCGTCGGGAAACACCATATATTTT. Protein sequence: CASSPSGNTIYF.

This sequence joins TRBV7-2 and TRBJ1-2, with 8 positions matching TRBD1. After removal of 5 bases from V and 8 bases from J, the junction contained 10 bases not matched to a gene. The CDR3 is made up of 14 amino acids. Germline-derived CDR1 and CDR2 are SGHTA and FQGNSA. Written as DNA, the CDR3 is TGTGCCAGCAGCCTTGGACAGGGTGAACGCGGCTACACCTTC. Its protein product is CASSLGQGERGYTF.

The CDR3 DNA is TGTGCCAGCAGAGGGGGGGACCTACGCTACGAGCAGTACTTC. Translated, it gives CASRGGDLRYEQYF. V usage is TRBV27 and J usage is TRBJ2-7; TRBD2 is a possible D gene (7 bases). The V gene lost 6 bases and the J gene lost 3 bases, with 15 bases spanning the gap. Germline assignment: CDR1 MNHEY and CDR2 SMNVEV (reference sequence). This CDR3 has 14 residues.

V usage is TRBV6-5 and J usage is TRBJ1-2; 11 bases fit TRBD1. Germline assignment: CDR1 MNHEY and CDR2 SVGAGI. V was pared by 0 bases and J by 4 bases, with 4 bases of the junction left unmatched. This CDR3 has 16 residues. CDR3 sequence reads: CASSYSRTGGGYGYTF. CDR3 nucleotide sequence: TGTGCCAGCAGTTACTCCCGGACAGGGGGCGGCTATGGCTACACCTTC.

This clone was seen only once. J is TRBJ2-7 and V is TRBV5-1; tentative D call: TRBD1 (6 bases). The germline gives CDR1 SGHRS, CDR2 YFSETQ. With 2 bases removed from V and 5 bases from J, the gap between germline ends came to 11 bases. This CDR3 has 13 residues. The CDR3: CASSLARDNEQYF. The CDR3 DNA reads TGCGCCAGCAGCTTAGCCAGGGACAACGAGCAGTACTTC.

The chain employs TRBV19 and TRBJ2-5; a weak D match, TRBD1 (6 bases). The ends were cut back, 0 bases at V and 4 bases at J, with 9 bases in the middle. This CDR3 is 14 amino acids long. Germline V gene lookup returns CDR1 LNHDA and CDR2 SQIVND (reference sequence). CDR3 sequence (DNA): TGTGCCAGTAGTATAGACCGACAGGCAGAGACCCAGTACTTC. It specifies CASSIDRQAETQYF. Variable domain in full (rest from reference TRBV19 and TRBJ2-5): DGGITQSPKYLFRKEGQNVTLSCEQNLNHDAMYWYRQDPGQGLRLIYYSQIVNDFQKGDIAEGYSVSREKKESFPLTVTSAQKNPTAFYLCASSIDRQAETQYFGPGTRLLVL.

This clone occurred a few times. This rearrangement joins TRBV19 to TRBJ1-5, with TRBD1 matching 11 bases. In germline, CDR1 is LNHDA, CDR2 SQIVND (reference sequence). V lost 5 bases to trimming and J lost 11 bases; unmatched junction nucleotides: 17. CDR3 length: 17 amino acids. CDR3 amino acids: CASSGSVYGTGGLTQHF. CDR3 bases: TGTGCCAGTAGTGGCTCCGTATATGGGACAGGGGGTTTGACCCAGCATTTT.

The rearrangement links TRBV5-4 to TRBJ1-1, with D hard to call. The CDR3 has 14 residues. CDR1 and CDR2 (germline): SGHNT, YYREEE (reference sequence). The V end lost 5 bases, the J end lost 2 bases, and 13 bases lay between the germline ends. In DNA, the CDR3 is TGTGCCAGCAGTCCTCCAGGCAGAAACACTGAAGCTTTCTTT. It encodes CASSPPGRNTEAFF.

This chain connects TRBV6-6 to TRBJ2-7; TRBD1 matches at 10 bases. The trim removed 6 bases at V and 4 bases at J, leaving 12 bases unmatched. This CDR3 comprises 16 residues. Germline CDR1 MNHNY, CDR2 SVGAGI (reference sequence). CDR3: CASRAQRTGGMYEQYF. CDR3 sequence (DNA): TGTGCCAGCAGGGCTCAGAGGACAGGGGGTATGTACGAGCAGTACTTC.

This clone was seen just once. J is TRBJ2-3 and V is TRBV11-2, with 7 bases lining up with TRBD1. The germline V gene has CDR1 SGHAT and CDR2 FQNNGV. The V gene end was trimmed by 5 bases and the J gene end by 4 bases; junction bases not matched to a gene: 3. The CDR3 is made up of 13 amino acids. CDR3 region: CASSPGQSDTQYF. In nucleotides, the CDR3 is TGTGCCAGCAGCCCGGGACAGTCAGATACGCAGTATTTT.

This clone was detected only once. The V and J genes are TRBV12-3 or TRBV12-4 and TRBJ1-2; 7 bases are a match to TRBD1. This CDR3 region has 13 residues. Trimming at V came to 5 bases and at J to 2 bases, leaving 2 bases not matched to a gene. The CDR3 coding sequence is TGTGCCAGCAGTATACAGGGGAACTATGGCTACACCTTC. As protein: CASSIQGNYGYTF.

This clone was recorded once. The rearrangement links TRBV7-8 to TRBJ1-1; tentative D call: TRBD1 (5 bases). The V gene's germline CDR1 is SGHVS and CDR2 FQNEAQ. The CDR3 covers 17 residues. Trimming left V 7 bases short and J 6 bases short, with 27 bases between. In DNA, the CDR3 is TGTGCCAGCAACATAATCCGGACGGCTAAAGGGGTCCCTGAAGCTTTCTTT. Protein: CASNIIRTAKGVPEAFF.

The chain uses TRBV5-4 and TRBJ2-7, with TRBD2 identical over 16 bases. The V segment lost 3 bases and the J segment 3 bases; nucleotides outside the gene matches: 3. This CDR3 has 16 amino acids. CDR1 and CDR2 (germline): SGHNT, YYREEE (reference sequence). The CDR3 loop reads CASSYGTSGGGYEQYF. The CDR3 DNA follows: TGTGCCAGCAGCTACGGGACTAGCGGGGGGGGCTACGAGCAGTACTTC.

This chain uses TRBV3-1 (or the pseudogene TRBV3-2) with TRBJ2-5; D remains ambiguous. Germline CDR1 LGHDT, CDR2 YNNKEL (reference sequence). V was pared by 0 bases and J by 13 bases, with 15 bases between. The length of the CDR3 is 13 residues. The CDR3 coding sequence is TGTGCCAGCAGCCAAGATCTGTCGGGTTTAGGGTACTTC. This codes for CASSQDLSGLGYF.

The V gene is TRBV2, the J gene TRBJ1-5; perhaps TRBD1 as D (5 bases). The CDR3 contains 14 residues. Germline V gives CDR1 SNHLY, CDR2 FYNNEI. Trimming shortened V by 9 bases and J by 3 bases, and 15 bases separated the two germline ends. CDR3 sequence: CARSSGRVNQPQHF. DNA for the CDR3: TGTGCCAGGTCCTCCGGCAGGGTCAATCAGCCCCAGCATTTT.

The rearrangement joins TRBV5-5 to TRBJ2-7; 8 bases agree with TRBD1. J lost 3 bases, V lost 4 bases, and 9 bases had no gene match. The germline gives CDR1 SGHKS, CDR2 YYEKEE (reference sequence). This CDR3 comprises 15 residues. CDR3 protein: CASSLEPDRVYEQYF. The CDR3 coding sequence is TGTGCCAGCAGCCTCGAGCCGGACAGGGTCTACGAGCAGTACTTC.

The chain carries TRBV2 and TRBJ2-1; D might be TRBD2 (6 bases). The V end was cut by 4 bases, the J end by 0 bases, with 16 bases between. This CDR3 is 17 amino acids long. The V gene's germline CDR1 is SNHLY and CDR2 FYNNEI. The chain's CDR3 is CASSVLAAVSSYNEQFF. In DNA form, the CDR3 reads TGTGCCAGCAGTGTGTTAGCGGCGGTTAGCTCCTACAATGAGCAGTTCTTC.

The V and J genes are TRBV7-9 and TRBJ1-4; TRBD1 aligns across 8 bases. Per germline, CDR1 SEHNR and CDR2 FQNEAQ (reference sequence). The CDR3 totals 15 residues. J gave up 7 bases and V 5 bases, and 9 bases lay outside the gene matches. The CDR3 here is CASSPDRGVSEKLFF. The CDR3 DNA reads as TGTGCCAGCAGCCCAGACAGGGGAGTGAGTGAAAAACTGTTTTTT.

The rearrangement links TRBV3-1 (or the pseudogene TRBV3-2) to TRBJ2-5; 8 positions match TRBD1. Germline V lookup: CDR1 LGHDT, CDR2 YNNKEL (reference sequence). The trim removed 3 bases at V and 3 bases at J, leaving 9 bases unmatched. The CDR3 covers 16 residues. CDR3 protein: CASSHRPPTGEETQYF. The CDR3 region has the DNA TGTGCCAGCAGCCACCGACCCCCGACAGGGGAAGAGACCCAGTACTTC.

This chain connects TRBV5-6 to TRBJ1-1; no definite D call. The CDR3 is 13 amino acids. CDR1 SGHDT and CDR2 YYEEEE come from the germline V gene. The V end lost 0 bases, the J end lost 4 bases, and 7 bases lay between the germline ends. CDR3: CASSLGPGTEAFF. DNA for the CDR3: TGTGCCAGCAGCTTGGGGCCGGGCACTGAAGCTTTCTTT.

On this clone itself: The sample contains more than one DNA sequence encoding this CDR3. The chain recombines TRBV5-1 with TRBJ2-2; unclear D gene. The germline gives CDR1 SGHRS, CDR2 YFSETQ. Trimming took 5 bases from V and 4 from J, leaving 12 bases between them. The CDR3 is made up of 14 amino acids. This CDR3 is CASSLPSRTGELFF. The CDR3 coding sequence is TGCGCCAGCAGTCTCCCCAGTCGCACCGGGGAGCTGTTTTTT. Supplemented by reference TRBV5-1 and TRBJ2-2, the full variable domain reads KAGVTQTPRYLIKTRGQQVTLSCSPISGHRSVSWYQQTPGQGLQFLFEYFSETQRNKGNFPGRFSGRQFSNSRSEMNVSTLELGDSALYLCASSLPSRTGELFFGEGSRLTVL.

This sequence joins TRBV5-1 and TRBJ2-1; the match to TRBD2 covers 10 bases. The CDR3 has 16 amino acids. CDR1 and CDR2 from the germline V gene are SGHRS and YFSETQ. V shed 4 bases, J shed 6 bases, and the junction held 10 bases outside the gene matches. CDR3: CASSQSPSGGSNEQFF. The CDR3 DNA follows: TGCGCCAGCAGCCAGTCTCCTAGCGGGGGTAGCAATGAGCAGTTCTTC.

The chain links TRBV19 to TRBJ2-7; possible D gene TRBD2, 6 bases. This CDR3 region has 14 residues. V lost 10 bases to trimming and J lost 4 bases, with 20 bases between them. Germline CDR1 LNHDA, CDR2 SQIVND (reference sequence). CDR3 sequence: CATRRTWGEYEQYF. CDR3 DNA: TGTGCCACCCGCCGGACCTGGGGGGAATACGAGCAGTACTTC.

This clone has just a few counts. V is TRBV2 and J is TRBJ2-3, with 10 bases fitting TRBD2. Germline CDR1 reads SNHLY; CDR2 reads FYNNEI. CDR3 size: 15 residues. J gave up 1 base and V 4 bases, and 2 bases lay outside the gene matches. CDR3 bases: TGTGCCAGCAGTGGAACTAGCGGGGGCACAGATACGCAGTATTTT. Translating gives CASSGTSGGTDTQYF.

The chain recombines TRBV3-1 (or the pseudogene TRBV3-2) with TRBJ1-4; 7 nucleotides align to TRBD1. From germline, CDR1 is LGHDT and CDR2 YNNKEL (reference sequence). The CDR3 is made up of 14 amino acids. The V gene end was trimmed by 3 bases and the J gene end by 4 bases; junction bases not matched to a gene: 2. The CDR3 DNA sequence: TGTGCCAGCAGCCAGCGACAGGGTAATGAAAAACTGTTTTTT. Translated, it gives CASSQRQGNEKLFF.